Listed below are T cell receptor beta chains from one sample, sequenced in a study of blood T cell repertoires in COVID-19. Method: immunoSEQ multiplex PCR; TCRdb's copy keeps in-frame clones and lacks some. The table shows tens of thousands of clones, with roughly nine tenths occurring only once. Sequenced sample: peripheral blood. These receptors came from a man aged 45 to 65 with COVID-19, enrolled during active disease. Each CDR3 is given with its conserved first and last residue. The order of the fields is CDR3 DNA, CDR3 protein, D gene, J gene, clone size, V gene. The D gene is left open where the match is weak. Clone size is shown for a subset of rows, as once, few, many or a class of expanded clone.

TGTGCCAGCAGTGACTCACAGGGATACGGCTACACCTTC	CASSDSQGYGYTF	.	TRBJ1-2	.	TRBV6-5
TGTGCCAGCAGCGTACTGGGACAGGGCGCCTACAATGAGCAGTTCTTC	CASSVLGQGAYNEQFF	TRBD1	TRBJ2-1	.	TRBV9
TGTGCCAGTCGGAGTGAAAAACTGTTTTTT	CASRSEKLFF	.	TRBJ1-4	.	TRBV19
TGTGCCAGCAGCTTAGGTAGGACAGGGGTCGAGCAGTACTTC	CASSLGRTGVEQYF	TRBD1	TRBJ2-7	.	TRBV7-2
TGTGCCAGTAGTCCCCGGACAGAATTGAACAATCAGCCCCAGCATTTT	CASSPRTELNNQPQHF	.	TRBJ1-5	.	TRBV19
TGTGCCATCAGGGGCTCGGCGAGCAATCAGCCCCAGCATTTT	CAIRGSASNQPQHF	.	TRBJ1-5	.	TRBV10-3
TGCGCCAGCAGCCAAGCATTTGTCTCACCCCTCCACTTT	CASSQAFVSPLHF	.	TRBJ1-6	.	TRBV4-1
TGTGCCAGTAGTATAGTTGCAGGGCAAACCTACGAGCAGTACTTC	CASSIVAGQTYEQYF	.	TRBJ2-7	few	TRBV19
TGTGCCAGCAGCCGACTTACCGACAGGGAGGAATATTTT	CASSRLTDREEYF	TRBD1	TRBJ1-3	.	TRBV5-6
TGCAGCGCAGTGACAGGGGAAGTCTATGGCTACACCTTC	CSAVTGEVYGYTF	TRBD1	TRBJ1-2	.	TRBV29-1
TGTGCCACCTCAGAGGACAATGAGCAGTTCTTC	CATSEDNEQFF	.	TRBJ2-1	.	TRBV6-5
TGCGCCAGCAGATTACTAGCGGGGGCGGCCGGGGAGCTGTTTTTT	CASRLLAGAAGELFF	TRBD2	TRBJ2-2	.	TRBV5-1
TGTGCCAGCAGTCACGGGGGGGCAAACACCATATATTTT	CASSHGGANTIYF	.	TRBJ1-3	once	TRBV6-5
TGCGCCAGCAGCTTGAGGACAGGGTATGGCTACACCTTC	CASSLRTGYGYTF	TRBD1	TRBJ1-2	.	TRBV5-1
TGTGCCAGCAGCTCGGAGGACAGGGGTGAGCAGCCCCAGCATTTT	CASSSEDRGEQPQHF	TRBD1	TRBJ1-5	.	TRBV7-9
TGTGCCAGCAGCCCTTCCGGGACAGCTAATTCACCCCTCCACTTT	CASSPSGTANSPLHF	TRBD1	TRBJ1-6	.	TRBV14